The 23 T cell receptor beta chains in this list originate from one sample, sequenced in a study of blood T cell repertoires in COVID-19. The protocol was immunoSEQ multiplex PCR, while the TCRdb copy is restricted to in-frame clones and leaves out a portion. Among 160,000 or so clones, over 75% were seen once, and the ten largest hold 11%. The specimen was peripheral blood. The receptors derive from a human donor in a cohort sampled during active COVID-19.

The V call is TRBV6-2 or TRBV6-3, the J call TRBJ1-1; D remains unclear. The CDR3 is 14 amino acids. The ends were cut back, 6 bases at V and 8 bases at J, with 19 bases in the middle. Germline values: CDR1 MNHEY, CDR2 SVGEGT. The CDR3 DNA is TGTGCCAGCAGCTCTCCGCCAGGCAGACCGGAAGCTTTCTTT. Translating it yields CASSSPPGRPEAFF.

The genes are TRBV27 and TRBJ2-7; 13 positions match TRBD2. Trimming removed 3 bases from V and 5 bases from J; junction bases left unmatched: 10. Germline V gene sequence: CDR1 MNHEY, CDR2 SMNVEV (reference sequence). This CDR3 region has 17 residues. CDR3 region: CASSFSLTSGRKNEQYF. The CDR3 DNA reads as TGTGCCAGCAGTTTTTCCCTGACTAGCGGGAGGAAGAACGAGCAGTACTTC.

The genes are TRBV30 and TRBJ2-7; 9 nucleotides match TRBD2. Germline V CDR1 and CDR2: GTSNPN, SVGIG (reference sequence). This CDR3 spans 15 amino acids. The trim removed 0 bases at V and 3 bases at J, leaving 6 bases unmatched. This CDR3 reads CAWSVKTSGGYEQYF. The CDR3 coding sequence is TGTGCCTGGAGTGTAAAGACTAGCGGAGGCTACGAGCAGTACTTC.

The chain joins TRBV11-1 to TRBJ2-5; 7 nucleotides match TRBD1. The CDR3 loop spans 16 amino acids. Trimming cost V 5 bases and J 1 base; bases outside gene matches: 10. From germline, CDR1 is SGHAT and CDR2 FQDESV (reference sequence). The CDR3: CASSQLQGQVQETQYF. CDR3 bases: TGTGCCAGCAGCCAATTACAAGGACAGGTCCAAGAGACCCAGTACTTC. The variable domain in full, completed from reference TRBV11-1 and TRBJ2-5, reads EAEVAQSPRYKITEKSQAVAFWCDPISGHATLYWYRQILGQGPELLVQFQDESVVDDSQLPKDRFSAERLKGVDSTLKIQPAELGDSAMYLCASSQLQGQVQETQYFGPGTRLLVL.

J is TRBJ2-7 and V is TRBV4-3, with 9 bases matching TRBD1. Unmatched junction bases numbered 7, after V lost 0 bases and J lost 4 bases. This CDR3 contains 16 residues. Per the germline V gene, CDR1 is LGHNA and CDR2 is YSLEER. The CDR3, as DNA: TGCGCCAGCAGCCAAGAATGGGGACAGGGTGGTTACGAGCAGTACTTC. Translation gives CASSQEWGQGGYEQYF.

This clone was picked up one time. The CDR3 DNA follows: TGTGCCAGCAGCAAAAGGACAGGGGGGAACTATGGCTACACCTTC. Protein product: CASSKRTGGNYGYTF. V gene TRBV21-1 combines with J gene TRBJ1-2; the D segment call TRBD1 is taken from the table without a DNA check. TRBV21-1 is a pseudogene locus. This CDR3 has 15 residues.

The J gene is TRBJ1-1, the V gene TRBV4-1; D not certain. Trimming left V 2 bases short and J 4 bases short, with 14 bases between. Germline V gives CDR1 MGHRA, CDR2 YSYEKL. This CDR3 region has 15 residues. The CDR3 DNA sequence: TGCGCCAGCAGCCAACTACCAAATGGTGGCACTGAAGCTTTCTTT. This translates into CASSQLPNGGTEAFF.

This clone turned up a few times. This sequence joins TRBV10-1 and TRBJ2-2; D not resolved. This CDR3 contains 13 residues. Germline CDR1 and CDR2: WNHNN and SYGVQD (reference sequence). V lost 6 bases and J lost 5, with 10 bases in between. CDR3 sequence: CASSYSMTGELFF. CDR3 nucleotide sequence: TGCGCCAGCAGCTACAGTATGACCGGGGAGCTGTTTTTT.

This chain connects TRBV13 to TRBJ2-5; D gene unclear. The ends were cut back, 0 bases at V and 2 bases at J, with 4 bases in the middle. The CDR3 consists of 13 residues. Germline V gene lookup returns CDR1 PRHDT and CDR2 FYEKMQ (reference sequence). CDR3 DNA sequence: TGTGCCAGCAGCTTAGGTCTACAAGAGACCCAGTACTTC. Translating it yields CASSLGLQETQYF. Full variable domain (missing parts from reference TRBV13 and TRBJ2-5): AAGVIQSPRHLIKEKRETATLKCYPIPRHDTVYWYQQGPGQDPQFLISFYEKMQSDKGSIPDRFSAQQFSDYHSELNMSSLELGDSALYFCASSLGLQETQYFGPGTRLLVL.

The genes are TRBV19 and TRBJ1-1; D is possibly TRBD1 (6 bases). The CDR3 covers 15 residues. V lost 6 bases to trimming and J lost 4 bases, with 18 bases between them. The germline CDR1 and CDR2 sequences are LNHDA and SQIVND (reference sequence). The CDR3 DNA follows: TGTGCCAGTAGGGGGGCTTTAGACTTGGCCACTGAAGCTTTCTTT. Translated: CASRGALDLATEAFF. The whole variable domain, remainder taken from reference TRBV19 and TRBJ1-1, is DGGITQSPKYLFRKEGQNVTLSCEQNLNHDAMYWYRQDPGQGLRLIYYSQIVNDFQKGDIAEGYSVSREKKESFPLTVTSAQKNPTAFYLCASRGALDLATEAFFGQGTRLTVV.

This clone was seen a few times. This rearrangement joins TRBV10-3 to TRBJ2-7; 7 positions match TRBD1. The V gene's germline CDR1 is ENHRY and CDR2 SYGVKD. J was trimmed by 2 bases and V by 11 bases; bases with no gene match: 24. The length of the CDR3 is 18 residues. The CDR3 sequence: CAQKTGTVFPQSPYEQYF. As DNA, the CDR3 is TGTGCCCAAAAGACCGGGACAGTATTTCCTCAATCACCCTACGAGCAGTACTTC.

The J gene is TRBJ2-2, the V gene TRBV27; 10 nucleotides line up with TRBD2. The CDR3 has 14 residues. Unmatched junction bases numbered 4, after V lost 11 bases and J lost 1 base. Per the germline V gene, CDR1 is MNHEY and CDR2 is SMNVEV (reference sequence). The CDR3 is CAVSSGGNTGELFF. The CDR3 coding sequence is TGTGCCGTCTCTAGCGGGGGGAACACCGGGGAGCTGTTTTTT.

The chain has TRBV7-2 and TRBJ1-2; D gene uncertain. Germline V gene sequence: CDR1 SGHTA, CDR2 FQGNSA. V was clipped by 2 bases and J by 2 bases, with 12 bases between them. The CDR3 is 15 residues long. The CDR3 nucleotides read TGTGCCAGCAGCTTAATACCCACCGAGAACTATGGCTACACCTTC. Translated, it gives CASSLIPTENYGYTF.

This chain connects TRBV4-1 to TRBJ2-7; tentative D call: TRBD2 (6 bases). Trimming removed 6 bases at V and 0 bases at J, with 18 bases between. Germline V CDR1 and CDR2: MGHRA, YSYEKL. CDR3 length: 16 residues. CDR3 residues: CASRSALSGSSYEQYF. The CDR3 DNA follows: TGCGCCAGCAGGTCCGCCCTTAGCGGAAGCTCCTACGAGCAGTACTTC.

In its sample, this clone was seen a few times. V is TRBV15 and J is TRBJ1-4, with 7 positions matching TRBD1. The V segment lost 0 bases and the J segment 8 bases; nucleotides outside the gene matches: 9. Looked up from germline, CDR1 is LNHNV and CDR2 is YYDKDF (reference sequence). The CDR3 contains 16 residues. CDR3 coding DNA: TGTGCCACCAGCAGAGATCTGACAGGGCGATGGGAAAAACTGTTTTTT. Encoded protein: CATSRDLTGRWEKLFF.

This rearrangement joins TRBV7-2 to TRBJ1-2, with 12 bases aligning to TRBD1. CDR1 is SGHTA, CDR2 FQGNSA, per germline. The CDR3 extends over 16 amino acids. The V segment lost 5 bases and the J segment 7 bases; nucleotides outside the gene matches: 11. The CDR3 DNA is TGTGCCAGCAGCCAGGGTGGGACAGGGGGCGTTAGTGGCTACACCTTC. This translates into CASSQGGTGGVSGYTF.

The chain combines TRBV6-5 with TRBJ1-4, with 7 nucleotides matching TRBD1. From germline, CDR1 is MNHEY and CDR2 SVGAGI. The J segment lost 8 bases and the V segment lost 8 bases, leaving 11 bases of the junction unmatched. There are 14 residues in the CDR3. The CDR3 here is CASSLGGVREKLFF. The CDR3 DNA reads TGTGCCAGCTCCCTAGGGGGCGTACGAGAAAAACTGTTTTTT.

This clone occurred once. V usage is TRBV2 and J usage is TRBJ1-1, with 9 bases matching TRBD1. The germline V gene has CDR1 SNHLY and CDR2 FYNNEI. Trimming took 8 bases from V and 0 from J; bases not matched to a gene: 1. CDR3 length equals 13 residues. CDR3 nucleotide sequence: TGTGCCAGCGGGACAGGGATGAACACTGAAGCTTTCTTT. Translating it yields CASGTGMNTEAFF.

The chain links TRBV25-1 to TRBJ1-4; 8 positions match TRBD1. Germline V gene sequence: CDR1 MGHDK, CDR2 SYGVNS. The CDR3 runs to 13 residues. The V segment lost 7 bases and the J segment 8 bases; nucleotides outside the gene matches: 6. CDR3 nucleotides: TGTGCCAGCAACCGACAGGGGCAAGAAAAACTGTTTTTT. As protein: CASNRQGQEKLFF.

The V gene is TRBV25-1, the J gene TRBJ1-2; D remains ambiguous. The ends were cut back, 7 bases at V and 4 bases at J, with 19 bases in the middle. The germline V gene has CDR1 MGHDK and CDR2 SYGVNS. This CDR3 is built from 15 residues. The CDR3 is CASTPPGRAGYGYTF. For the CDR3, the DNA is TGTGCCAGCACCCCCCCGGGGAGGGCGGGCTATGGCTACACCTTC.

The V call is TRBV13, the J call TRBJ2-3, with 9 bases that match TRBD2. This CDR3 comprises 18 residues. Per the germline V gene, CDR1 is PRHDT and CDR2 is FYEKMQ (reference sequence). J lost 7 bases, V lost 1 base, and 15 bases had no gene match. DNA for the CDR3: TGTGCCAGCAGCTTAGAGACCCCAGAGCGGGAGGTCTGGAATACGCAGTATTTT. It yields the protein CASSLETPEREVWNTQYF.

This clone was recorded a few times. This chain links TRBV7-2 with TRBJ2-7, with 12 bases that match TRBD2. Unmatched junction bases numbered 3, after V lost 4 bases and J lost 5 bases. The CDR3 extends over 14 amino acids. Germline V gene sequence: CDR1 SGHTA, CDR2 FQGNSA. The CDR3 DNA reads as TGTGCCAGCAGCTCACTAGCGGGAGGCCACGAGCAGTACTTC. It yields the protein CASSSLAGGHEQYF.

The chain carries TRBV6-5 and TRBJ1-1; D unresolved. Trimming pared 6 bases from V and 6 bases from J, leaving 8 bases between. The CDR3 has 11 residues. Germline V CDR1 and CDR2: MNHEY, SVGAGI. CDR3 in DNA: TGTGCCAGCAGCCAATTTGCTGAAGCTTTCTTT. Protein sequence: CASSQFAEAFF.